This T cell receptor beta chain came from a study of CD8+CD57+ T cells in acquired aplastic anemia. Both TCR beta VDJ combination and CDR3 sequence profiling were carried out. Genomic DNA was the template for this profiling. TCRdb analysed the reads with MiXCR anew, one entry per CDR3 protein. In the table there are approximately 200,000 distinct CDR3 sequences, around 63% of which are singletons. This clonotype was observed many times. Deletions cut 10 bases from V and 6 bases from J, with 30 bases between. The length of the CDR3 is 17 residues. Germline assignment: CDR1 LNHDA and CDR2 SQIVND (reference sequence).

The chain is built from TRBV19 and TRBJ2-5, with a weak D call TRBD2 (5 bases). What was sequenced was sorted CD4+, CD8+, or CD8+CD57+ T cells (not recorded which) from PBMCs. The sequence derives from a human donor in good health. DNA of the CDR3: TGTGCCACTAAATGGGGAAGCCTTACTAGTCTACGAAAGACCCAGTACTTC. This encodes CATKWGSLTSLRKTQYF.